This is a list of T cell receptor beta chains from one sample in a study of blood T cell repertoires in COVID-19. Sequenced by immunoSEQ multiplex PCR; TCRdb stores in-frame clones only, minus some. The sample has 140,000 to 150,000 clones, around 81% seen once. The specimen sequenced was peripheral blood. All receptors come from a man aged 60-69 years with active or convalescent COVID-19. Each CDR3 is given with its conserved first and last residue. Each record gives: clone size, V gene, J gene, D gene, CDR3 DNA, CDR3 protein. The D gene is left open where the match is weak. Size values are once, few and many counts, or a class for expanded clones, and some rows have none.

-	TRBV7-2	TRBJ1-5	TRBD1	TGTGCCAGCAGCTTACACAGGGGGATCCGGCCCCAGCATTTT	CASSLHRGIRPQHF
-	TRBV6-1	TRBJ2-1	TRBD2	TGTGCCAGCAGTGAGTTAGGCAGCGGGAGAGAGCAGTTCTTC	CASSELGSGREQFF
-	TRBV28	TRBJ2-3	TRBD2	TGTGCCAGCAGTTTTGGACTAGCGGGGTACACAGATACGCAGTATTTT	CASSFGLAGYTDTQYF
once	TRBV18	TRBJ2-1	TRBD2	TGTGCCAGCTCACTAGGGACTAGCGGGGGCGAGCAGTTCTTC	CASSLGTSGGEQFF
-	TRBV28	TRBJ2-5	-	TGTGCCAGCAGTTCCCCGCGGGGCCTATATCAAGAGACCCAGTACTTC	CASSSPRGLYQETQYF
-	TRBV28	TRBJ2-7	-	TGTGCCAGCAGTTTGCAGGGATCCTACGAGCAGTACTTC	CASSLQGSYEQYF
-	TRBV2	TRBJ1-5	-	TGTGCCAGCAGTCTCCTCGGGGGCAATCAGCCCCAGCATTTT	CASSLLGGNQPQHF
-	TRBV4-1	TRBJ2-3	TRBD2	TGCGCCAGCAGCCAACTAGCCAGCGGGGCAAGCACAGATACGCAGTATTTT	CASSQLASGASTDTQYF
-	TRBV12-3/TRBV12-4	TRBJ2-5	-	TGTGCCAGCAGCTCGTTGGAGACCCAGTACTTC	CASSSLETQYF
-	TRBV5-1	TRBJ2-1	-	TGCGCCAGCAGTCGGGACTCCAGCTCCTACAATGAGCAGTTCTTC	CASSRDSSSYNEQFF
-	TRBV3-1/TRBV3-2	TRBJ2-3	-	TGTGCCAGCAGCCCCGAGCGAAATTCCACAGATACGCAGTATTTT	CASSPERNSTDTQYF
-	TRBV7-2	TRBJ1-5	-	TGTGCCAGCAGCGGGCGCGATGGAAATCAGCCCCAGCATTTT	CASSGRDGNQPQHF
-	TRBV9	TRBJ2-7	-	TGTGCCAGCAGCGTAGGGCCCCCAGACGAGCAGTACTTC	CASSVGPPDEQYF
-	TRBV4-1	TRBJ2-7	TRBD1	TGCGCCAGCAGCCCGCAGGGGGCCTACGAGCAGTACTTC	CASSPQGAYEQYF
-	TRBV6-2/TRBV6-3	TRBJ2-3	-	TGTGCCAGCAGTTACCCCGTTACAGGGTCATCATTAGATACGCAGTATTTT	CASSYPVTGSSLDTQYF
-	TRBV7-2	TRBJ1-1	TRBD1	TGTGCCAGCAGCCCCAGACAGGGGGCGACTGAAGCTTTCTTT	CASSPRQGATEAFF
-	TRBV30	TRBJ2-3	TRBD2	TGTGCCTGGAGTCCGATCCGGGGGGGCACAGATACGCAGTATTTT	CAWSPIRGGTDTQYF
once	TRBV21-1	TRBJ1-1	-	TGTGCCAGGGTTGGGGGGGCAGCGAACACTGAAGCTTTCTTT	CARVGGAANTEAFF
-	TRBV28	TRBJ1-1	TRBD1	TGTGCCAGCAGCCCTAACAGGGGGCGCGGCACTGAAGCTTTCTTT	CASSPNRGRGTEAFF
few	TRBV27	TRBJ1-6	TRBD1	TGTGCCAGCAGTCCAAGTCACAGGGGATATAATTCACCCCTCCACTTT	CASSPSHRGYNSPLHF
-	TRBV24-1	TRBJ1-4	-	TGTGCCACCAGTGATCTGACAGAGAAACTGTTTTTT	CATSDLTEKLFF
-	TRBV4-1	TRBJ2-2	TRBD2	TGCGCCAGCAGCCACGGGGGGGCTAGCGGGGCGAACACCGGGGAGCTGTTTTTT	CASSHGGASGANTGELFF